The clone carrying this T cell receptor beta chain was detected a few times. Both TCR beta VDJ combination and CDR3 sequence profiling were carried out. Genomic DNA was the template for this profiling. One entry per CDR3 protein results from TCRdb running MiXCR on the reads. The sample carries under 250,000 distinct CDR3 sequences, roughly 35% recorded once. Germline CDR1 and CDR2: SQVTM and ANQGSEA. Trimming took off 7 bases at V and 0 bases at J, with 8 bases between the two ends. The CDR3 totals 12 residues. This record belongs to a study of CD8+CD57+ T cells in acquired aplastic anemia. Study-wide background: Researchers reported that healthy donors averaged about 11 million reads for CD4+ cells.

The chain combines TRBV29-1 with TRBJ2-3, with no clear D. This receptor was taken from a human donor in good health, serving as a control. The material sequenced was sorted CD4+, CD8+, or CD8+CD57+ T cells (not recorded which) from PBMCs. The CDR3 spells CSGMDSTDTQYF. The CDR3 bases are TGCAGCGGTATGGACAGCACAGATACGCAGTATTTT.